The 32 T cell receptor beta chains below all came from one sample that was sequenced in a study of blood T cell repertoires in COVID-19. Clones were read by immunoSEQ multiplex PCR, and TCRdb kept only the in-frame ones, dropping some. The sample shows roughly 58,000 clones, about 76% of them seen only once. Sample: peripheral blood. The receptors come from a man between 45 and 60 years old with active or convalescent COVID-19.

V gene TRBV7-2 combines with J gene TRBJ1-4, with D hard to call. The germline V gene has CDR1 SGHTA and CDR2 FQGNSA. V shed 5 bases and J shed 8 bases, with 15 bases lying between them. The CDR3 runs 14 residues. Written as DNA, the CDR3 is TGTGCCAGCAGCAACAGTGTTTCTGGGGAAAAACTGTTTTTT. This codes for CASSNSVSGEKLFF.

This chain links TRBV12-2 with TRBJ1-1; the D call of TRBD1 is as the table states it, not checked on the DNA. TRBV12-2 constitutes a pseudogene. The CDR3 spans 16 residues. In nucleotides, the CDR3 is TGTGCAAGTCCCCAGCAGCCGTACAGTTTCGGCACTGAAGCTTTCTTT. The encoded protein is CASPQQPYSFGTEAFF.

The chain combines TRBV6-5 with TRBJ2-7; a possible D gene is TRBD2 (5 bases). Germline-derived CDR1 and CDR2 are MNHEY and SVGAGI. The V gene lost 2 bases and the J gene lost 4 bases, with 12 bases spanning the gap. The CDR3 runs to 14 residues. The chain's CDR3 is CASSYNNGEYEQYF. The CDR3 DNA reads TGTGCCAGCAGTTACAACAACGGGGAATACGAGCAGTACTTC.

V gene TRBV2 combines with J gene TRBJ2-5; 7 nucleotides agree with TRBD1. This CDR3 has 12 amino acids. Trimming at V came to 7 bases and at J to 6 bases, leaving 5 bases not matched to a gene. CDR1 is SNHLY and CDR2 is FYNNEI in the germline V gene. CDR3 DNA: TGTGCCAGCAATACAGGGGTGAAGACCCAGTACTTC. Translation gives CASNTGVKTQYF.

J is TRBJ1-1 and V is TRBV9; TRBD1 is a possible D gene (5 bases). CDR3 length equals 15 residues. Germline values: CDR1 SGDLS, CDR2 YYNGEE. V shed 1 base and J shed 8 bases, with 18 bases lying between them. The CDR3 protein is CASSVSTPGQGEAFF. Written as DNA, the CDR3 is TGTGCCAGCAGCGTATCCACCCCCGGGCAGGGAGAAGCTTTCTTT.

The chain is built from TRBV2 and TRBJ1-6; D perhaps matches TRBD1 (5 bases). The germline gives CDR1 SNHLY, CDR2 FYNNEI. CDR3 length: 14 amino acids. Trimming cost V 6 bases and J 10 bases, with 16 bases left between them. In DNA form, the CDR3 reads TGTGCCAGCAGCACTGCGGGGCGGGAGTCACCCCTCCACTTT. This codes for CASSTAGRESPLHF.

This chain connects TRBV30 to TRBJ2-1; TRBD2 aligns across 13 bases. The CDR3 runs 20 residues. V gave up 4 bases and J gave up 0 bases; unmatched junction bases: 15. Looked up from germline, CDR1 is GTSNPN and CDR2 is SVGIG (reference sequence). The CDR3 DNA sequence: TGTGCCTGGAAAAACGGACTAGCGGGGGACCTGATCGGCTCCTACAATGAGCAGTTCTTC. It is translated as CAWKNGLAGDLIGSYNEQFF.

This chain links TRBV7-2 with TRBJ2-3, with 10 bases aligning to TRBD2. Germline V gives CDR1 SGHTA, CDR2 FQGNSA. This CDR3 has 17 residues. J was trimmed by 3 bases and V by 0 bases; bases with no gene match: 6. The DNA for the CDR3 is TGTGCCAGCAGCTTAGCGGCTAGCGGGAGAAGGACAGATACGCAGTATTTT. This encodes CASSLAASGRRTDTQYF.

V usage is TRBV13 and J usage is TRBJ2-7, with D maybe TRBD1 (5 bases). Trimming removed 1 base at V and 1 base at J, with 5 bases between. The CDR3 totals 13 residues. Germline CDR1 reads PRHDT; CDR2 reads FYEKMQ (reference sequence). The chain's CDR3 is CASSLEGSYEQYF. The CDR3 nucleotides read TGTGCCAGCAGCTTAGAGGGGTCCTACGAGCAGTACTTC.

The CDR3 is CASTGAGTYNEQFF. CDR3 nucleotide sequence: TGTGCCAGTACCGGGGCGGGGACCTACAATGAGCAGTTCTTC. V usage is TRBV19 and J usage is TRBJ2-1, with D perhaps matching TRBD2 (6 bases). This CDR3 region has 14 residues. Germline CDR1 and CDR2: LNHDA and SQIVND (reference sequence). V was pared by 7 bases and J by 2 bases, with 12 bases between. The full variable domain, in which reference TRBV19 and TRBJ2-1 provide the parts outside the CDR3, is DGGITQSPKYLFRKEGQNVTLSCEQNLNHDAMYWYRQDPGQGLRLIYYSQIVNDFQKGDIAEGYSVSREKKESFPLTVTSAQKNPTAFYLCASTGAGTYNEQFFGPGTRLTVL.

This clone was detected only a few times. The rearrangement uses TRBV27 and TRBJ1-5, with D unclear. The germline V gene encodes CDR1 MNHEY and CDR2 SMNVEV (reference sequence). The CDR3 has 15 amino acids. The germline V and J ends were trimmed by 2 bases and 1 base, with 9 bases remaining between them. The CDR3 region has the DNA TGTGCCAGCAGTTTACGTCGAGGAAGCAATCAGCCCCAGCATTTT. Protein: CASSLRRGSNQPQHF.

V usage is TRBV11-2 and J usage is TRBJ2-1, with a tentative D call TRBD2 (6 bases). Trimming stripped 5 bases from V and 7 bases from J, with 12 bases between. The CDR3 consists of 13 residues. The germline V gene encodes CDR1 SGHAT and CDR2 FQNNGV. CDR3 amino acids: CASSTGGRNEQFF. As DNA, the CDR3 is TGTGCCAGCAGCACCGGGGGTCGGAATGAGCAGTTCTTC.

The J gene is TRBJ2-1, the V gene TRBV5-1; 12 bases align to TRBD2. Germline assignment: CDR1 SGHRS and CDR2 YFSETQ. Trimming cost V 4 bases and J 5 bases; bases outside gene matches: 13. The CDR3 has 18 residues. CDR3 amino acids: CASSRLAGALTGDNEQFF. The CDR3 DNA sequence: TGCGCCAGCAGCCGACTAGCGGGAGCACTAACGGGGGACAATGAGCAGTTCTTC.

The chain is built from TRBV6-5 and TRBJ1-2, with a tentative D call TRBD1 (6 bases). CDR3 length: 15 amino acids. Germline CDR1 MNHEY, CDR2 SVGAGI. The V gene lost 2 bases and the J gene lost 5 bases, with 15 bases spanning the gap. The CDR3 protein is CASSYTARGHYGYTF. As DNA, the CDR3 is TGTGCCAGCAGTTACACGGCCAGGGGCCATTATGGCTACACCTTC.

The rearrangement joins TRBV7-2 to TRBJ1-2, with D possibly TRBD1 on 6 matching bases. From germline, CDR1 is SGHTA and CDR2 FQGNSA. The CDR3 is made up of 14 amino acids. V lost 0 bases to trimming and J lost 4 bases, with 9 bases between them. As DNA, the CDR3 is TGTGCCAGCAGCTTAGCCGGACAGCCCTATGGCTACACCTTC. Translation: CASSLAGQPYGYTF.

The CDR3 here is CASSLTSGGATDTQYF. In DNA, the CDR3 is TGCGCCAGCAGCCTAACAAGCGGGGGGGCAACAGATACGCAGTATTTT. This chain uses TRBV5-1 with TRBJ2-3; TRBD2 matches at 10 bases. Germline lookup yields CDR1 SGHRS and CDR2 YFSETQ. This CDR3 is built from 16 residues. V lost 4 bases, J lost 3 bases, and 8 bases stayed unmatched.

This clone was picked up one time. V and J are TRBV5-6 and TRBJ2-5; 11 nucleotides match TRBD1. Germline-derived CDR1 and CDR2 are SGHDT and YYEEEE. Trimming removed 3 bases from V and 5 bases from J; junction bases left unmatched: 9. CDR3 size: 16 residues. The CDR3 region has the DNA TGTGCCAGCAGCTCAATTGGGACAGGGGGTGAGGAGACCCAGTACTTC. This gives the protein CASSSIGTGGEETQYF.

V usage is TRBV4-1 and J usage is TRBJ1-5; D call uncertain. V gave up 1 base and J gave up 5 bases, with 9 bases separating them. Germline V lookup: CDR1 MGHRA, CDR2 YSYEKL. The CDR3 has 14 residues. CDR3 amino acids: CASSQGTPDQPQHF. DNA of the CDR3: TGCGCCAGCAGCCAAGGAACCCCGGATCAGCCCCAGCATTTT.

This rearrangement joins TRBV9 to TRBJ2-5; 10 bases are a match to TRBD2. Germline loops: CDR1 SGDLS, CDR2 YYNGEE. This CDR3 has 15 residues. The V gene end was trimmed by 6 bases and the J gene end by 5 bases; junction bases not matched to a gene: 10. The CDR3, as DNA: TGTGCCAGCACCACGTTGAGCGGGGGGGAGGAGACCCAGTACTTC. This gives the protein CASTTLSGGEETQYF.

The V call is TRBV3-1 (or the pseudogene TRBV3-2), the J call TRBJ1-4, with TRBD1 identical over 8 bases. V was clipped by 3 bases and J by 5 bases; unmatched bases: 5. Germline lookup yields CDR1 LGHDT and CDR2 YNNKEL (reference sequence). The CDR3 extends over 15 amino acids. The CDR3 region is CASSQDNRGNEKLFF. For the CDR3, the DNA is TGTGCCAGCAGCCAGGACAACAGGGGGAATGAAAAACTGTTTTTT.

This clone was seen once. This rearrangement joins TRBV23-1 to TRBJ2-7; D may be TRBD2 (6 bases). TRBV23-1 is filed as an ORF, its function uncertain. With 2 bases removed from V and 0 bases from J, the gap between germline ends came to 8 bases. CDR3 length: 14 residues. The CDR3 protein is CASSQGGDSYEQYF. CDR3 nucleotides: TGCGCCAGCAGTCAAGGCGGGGACTCCTACGAGCAGTACTTC.

In this sample, this clone turned up a few times. This rearrangement joins TRBV19 to TRBJ2-5; the match to TRBD2 covers 7 bases. The CDR3 runs to 14 residues. With V trimmed by 3 bases and J by 5 bases, 6 bases remained unmatched. CDR1 and CDR2 (germline): LNHDA, SQIVND (reference sequence). The CDR3 region is CASSMSGDSETQYF. DNA for the CDR3: TGTGCCAGTAGTATGAGCGGGGATTCGGAGACCCAGTACTTC. Filled out from reference TRBV19 and TRBJ2-5, the complete variable domain reads DGGITQSPKYLFRKEGQNVTLSCEQNLNHDAMYWYRQDPGQGLRLIYYSQIVNDFQKGDIAEGYSVSREKKESFPLTVTSAQKNPTAFYLCASSMSGDSETQYFGPGTRLLVL.

The chain is built from TRBV6-5 and TRBJ2-7, with D unclear. The CDR3 has 13 amino acids. Trimming pared 4 bases from V and 2 bases from J, leaving 9 bases between. The germline gives CDR1 MNHEY, CDR2 SVGAGI. The CDR3 nucleotides are TGTGCCAGCAGTTTCGGTCAAACCTACGAGCAGTACTTC. As protein: CASSFGQTYEQYF.

The rearrangement joins TRBV7-8 to TRBJ1-6; no firm D call. The CDR3 totals 12 residues. CDR1 and CDR2 (germline): SGHVS, FQNEAQ. Trimming stripped 1 base from V and 14 bases from J, with 9 bases between. For the CDR3, the DNA is TGTGCCAGCAGCTTAGTCGGGGAGGCCCTCCACTTT. Protein product: CASSLVGEALHF. Using reference TRBV7-8 and TRBJ1-6 for the parts outside the CDR3, the full variable domain is GAGVSQSPRYKVAKRGQDVALRCDPISGHVSLFWYQQALGQGPEFLTYFQNEAQLDKSGLPSDRFFAERPEGSVSTLKIQRTQQEDSAVYLCASSLVGEALHFGNGTRLTVT.

This chain connects TRBV5-1 to TRBJ1-5; D unclear. This CDR3 comprises 13 residues. CDR1 is SGHRS and CDR2 is YFSETQ in the germline V gene. The V end was cut by 0 bases, the J end by 5 bases, with 6 bases between. The CDR3 DNA is TGCGCCAGCAGCTTGGGTACGGATCAGCCCCAGCATTTT. This sequence encodes CASSLGTDQPQHF.

The chain combines TRBV6-5 with TRBJ1-2; the D is unclear. V shed 2 bases and J shed 5 bases, with 9 bases lying between them. Looked up from germline, CDR1 is MNHEY and CDR2 is SVGAGI. This CDR3 comprises 13 residues. CDR3 coding DNA: TGTGCCAGCAGTTACGACGGGGTTTATGGCTACACCTTC. It codes for CASSYDGVYGYTF.

The chain has TRBV12-5 and TRBJ2-2; possibly TRBD1 for D (5 bases). The V and J ends lost 6 bases and 5 bases respectively, with 16 bases between them. The CDR3 runs to 15 residues. Germline CDR1 reads LGHNT; CDR2 reads FRNRAP. The CDR3 bases are TGTGCTAGTGGACCGAACCACCCAGGGACCGGGGAGCTGTTTTTT. It encodes CASGPNHPGTGELFF.

The V call is TRBV13, the J call TRBJ2-7; a weak D match, TRBD1 (7 bases). Trimming took 0 bases from V and 0 from J, leaving 18 bases between them. The CDR3 consists of 18 residues. Germline V gene data show CDR1 as PRHDT and CDR2 as FYEKMQ (reference sequence). CDR3 DNA sequence: TGTGCCAGCAGCTTAGGGATGGCGGGACAGACGTCCTCCTACGAGCAGTACTTC. This sequence encodes CASSLGMAGQTSSYEQYF.

The chain uses TRBV29-1 and TRBJ2-1; tentative D call: TRBD2 (6 bases). Between the trimmed V and J ends, which lost 7 bases and 4 bases, there was a span of 11 bases. CDR1 is SQVTM, CDR2 ANQGSEA, per germline. The CDR3 has 12 residues. In nucleotides, the CDR3 is TGCAGCGGGGGGACTTTTTACAATGAGCAGTTCTTC. The encoded protein is CSGGTFYNEQFF.

The rearrangement links TRBV5-1 to TRBJ2-7, with 11 bases matching TRBD1. The CDR3 is 15 residues long. Germline V gene sequence: CDR1 SGHRS, CDR2 YFSETQ. J was trimmed by 1 base and V by 4 bases; bases with no gene match: 4. The CDR3 is CASSKGTGGSYEQYF. In nucleotides, the CDR3 is TGCGCCAGCAGCAAGGGGACAGGGGGATCCTACGAGCAGTACTTC.

This chain joins TRBV27 and TRBJ2-7, with D possibly matching TRBD2 (6 bases). In germline, CDR1 is MNHEY, CDR2 SMNVEV (reference sequence). CDR3 length: 14 residues. Trimming took off 8 bases at V and 0 bases at J, with 14 bases between the two ends. CDR3 DNA sequence: TGTGCCAGCTCAGTCGCGGGATTCTCCTACGAGCAGTACTTC. It codes for CASSVAGFSYEQYF.

V usage is TRBV10-3 and J usage is TRBJ1-4, with 8 bases aligning to TRBD1. This CDR3 is 14 amino acids long. V was clipped by 7 bases and J by 5 bases; unmatched bases: 6. Germline loops: CDR1 ENHRY, CDR2 SYGVKD. The CDR3 region is CAIKQGAENEKLFF. For the CDR3, the DNA is TGTGCCATCAAGCAGGGGGCGGAAAATGAAAAACTGTTTTTT.